These 5 T cell receptor beta chains were all obtained from the same sample, sequenced in a study of OX40 agonist ivuxolimab in advanced cancers. Assay used: immunoSEQ multiplex PCR; TCRdb lists only in-frame clones, some missing. The table includes about 63,000 clones, about 89% detected once. The sequencing here drew on CD4+ or CD8+ T cells sorted from blood, taken in a trial of the OX40 agonist ivuxolimab. The receptors originated from an adult with an advanced solid tumor such as melanoma, head and neck, liver or kidney cancer.

This chain uses TRBV13 with TRBJ2-7; 9 bases are shared with TRBD1. The length of the CDR3 is 14 residues. Germline V gene data show CDR1 as PRHDT and CDR2 as FYEKMQ (reference sequence). Trimming at V came to 9 bases and at J to 1 base, leaving 7 bases not matched to a gene. As DNA, the CDR3 is TGTGCCAGTAGACCGGGACAGGGTTCCTACGAGCAGTACGTC. Protein sequence: CASRPGQGSYEQYV.

J is TRBJ1-6 and V is TRBV5-1; TRBD1 is a possible D gene (6 bases). CDR3 length: 15 residues. Germline V CDR1 and CDR2: SGHRS, YFSETQ. V shed 4 bases and J shed 8 bases, with 16 bases lying between them. CDR3 sequence reads: CASSQGTQLDSPLHF. The CDR3 DNA reads TGCGCCAGCAGCCAGGGGACTCAACTAGATTCACCCCTCCACTTT.

The chain has TRBV27 and TRBJ1-6; D remains unclear. The V gene's germline CDR1 is MNHEY and CDR2 SMNVEV (reference sequence). The ends were cut back, 6 bases at V and 2 bases at J, with 8 bases in the middle. This CDR3 is built from 14 residues. The CDR3 protein is CASRGGAYNSPLHF. CDR3 bases: TGTGCCAGCAGAGGAGGTGCCTATAATTCACCCCTCCACTTT.

Comment on this clone: Because the CDR3's place on the DNA is in doubt, the DNA is left out and the CDR3 is given as listed by TCRdb. This sequence joins TRBV27 and TRBJ2-3; TRBD2, as called in the table, went unchecked against the DNA. From germline, CDR1 is MNHEY and CDR2 SMNVEV (reference sequence). The CDR3 length equals 16 residues, ends included. CDR3 in amino acids: CASSLSLRGGTDTQYF.

The J gene is TRBJ2-5, the V gene TRBV5-6; 11 bases fit TRBD2. Unmatched junction bases numbered 6, after V lost 4 bases and J lost 1 base. This CDR3 region has 16 residues. Germline V gene sequence: CDR1 SGHDT, CDR2 YYEEEE. The CDR3 DNA reads TGTGCCAGCAGCACGACTAGCGGGGTCAGCCAAGAGACCCAGTACTTC. Amino acids: CASSTTSGVSQETQYF.